Each of the 12 T cell receptor beta chains below was sequenced from the same sample in a study of identical twins. TCRdb independently ran MiXCR on the 5' RACE reads; one entry per CDR3 protein. Here the sample spans hundreds of thousands of distinct CDR3 sequences, roughly 9.7% being singletons. This sample also belongs to another study, concerning yellow fever vaccine responses in identical twins.

The sequenced material came from CD8+ T cells sorted from blood. These receptors all stem from a woman between 18 and 29 years old in good health.

This clonotype was counted between two and nine times. The chain couples TRBV14 to TRBJ2-7; 7 nucleotides match TRBD1. The CDR3 has 16 amino acids. Trimming cost V 0 bases and J 3 bases; bases outside gene matches: 8. The V gene's germline CDR1 is SGHDN and CDR2 FVKESK. CDR3: CASSQDGRTGFYEQYF. Here the CDR3 DNA reads TGTGCCAGCAGCCAAGATGGACGGACAGGCTTCTACGAGCAGTACTTC.

At least ten counts were recorded for this clonotype. This chain connects TRBV7-9 to TRBJ2-7, with 11 bases identical to TRBD1. The CDR3 is 14 amino acids. Germline loops: CDR1 SEHNR, CDR2 FQNEAQ (reference sequence). V lost 3 bases to trimming and J lost 7 bases; unmatched junction nucleotides: 5. In DNA, the CDR3 is TGTGCCAGCAGCTTCGGACAGGGGGCATCGGAGCAGTACTTC. Translating gives CASSFGQGASEQYF.

This clonotype was detected a few times. CDR3 in DNA: TGCAGTGCTTTGTCAACCACAGGGGAGACCCAGTACTTC. Residues: CSALSTTGETQYF. The chain uses TRBV20-1 and TRBJ2-5, with TRBD1 as a possible D gene (6 bases). This CDR3 contains 13 residues. Trimming stripped 5 bases from V and 5 bases from J, with 15 bases between. Germline CDR1 and CDR2: DFQATT and SNEGSKA (reference sequence).

V and J are TRBV2 and TRBJ2-2; possibly TRBD1 for D (6 bases). This CDR3 spans 13 amino acids. Germline CDR1 SNHLY, CDR2 FYNNEI. Written as DNA, the CDR3 is TGTGCTATCGGACAGCCGAACACCGGGGAGCTGTTTTTT. It encodes CAIGQPNTGELFF.

The V call is TRBV19, the J call TRBJ2-3; D is uncertain. The V end was cut by 1 base, the J end by 6 bases, with 8 bases between. Germline-derived CDR1 and CDR2 are LNHDA and SQIVND (reference sequence). This CDR3 has 13 amino acids. The CDR3 sequence is CASSIVAADTQYF. The CDR3 DNA reads as TGTGCCAGTAGTATAGTGGCCGCGGATACGCAGTATTTT.

This clonotype has more than one count but fewer than ten. CDR3 residues: CSARDLAGGAFEQFF. For the CDR3, the DNA is TGCAGTGCTAGAGATCTGGCGGGGGGCGCATTTGAGCAGTTCTTC. V and J are TRBV20-1 and TRBJ2-1; 8 bases agree with TRBD2. Looked up from germline, CDR1 is DFQATT and CDR2 is SNEGSKA (reference sequence). The CDR3 is made up of 15 amino acids. Trimming cost V 0 bases and J 9 bases; bases outside gene matches: 10.

The J gene is TRBJ2-5, the V gene TRBV15; 8 nucleotides line up with TRBD2. J gave up 3 bases and V 0 bases, and 21 bases lay outside the gene matches. Germline lookup yields CDR1 LNHNV and CDR2 YYDKDF (reference sequence). The CDR3 spans 21 residues. The CDR3 DNA sequence: TGTGCCACCAGCAGAGATCATTTTTCCGGCGGGGGGACTGTAGAGGAAGAGACCCAGTACTTC. Encoded protein: CATSRDHFSGGGTVEEETQYF.

The chain has TRBV6-2 or TRBV6-3 and TRBJ1-5; the D is unclear. CDR3 length equals 14 residues. Trimming shortened V by 4 bases and J by 3 bases, and 10 bases separated the two germline ends. The germline CDR1 and CDR2 sequences are MNHEY and SVGEGT. The CDR3 is CASSFSHDNQPQHF. CDR3 bases: TGTGCCAGCAGTTTCAGTCACGACAATCAGCCCCAGCATTTT.

The rearrangement uses TRBV11-2 and TRBJ1-3; D call uncertain. V lost 5 bases, J lost 4 bases, and 9 bases lay in between. Germline V gene sequence: CDR1 SGHAT, CDR2 FQNNGV. The CDR3 extends over 13 amino acids. The CDR3 nucleotides are TGTGCCAGCAGCGAGTGGAGGGGAAACACCATATATTTT. Translated: CASSEWRGNTIYF.

This clonotype has at least ten counts. V usage is TRBV7-2 and J usage is TRBJ2-1; TRBD2 is a possible D gene (5 bases). The germline V gene encodes CDR1 SGHTA and CDR2 FQGNSA. V lost 6 bases and J 5 bases, leaving 11 bases between the germline ends. The CDR3 has 13 residues. The CDR3 spells CASRAPGNNEQFF. The DNA for the CDR3 is TGTGCCAGCAGAGCTCCGGGAAACAATGAGCAGTTCTTC.

The CDR3, as DNA: TGTGCCAGCAGTGAATATTTGAACAATGAGCAGTTCTTC. Translated, it gives CASSEYLNNEQFF. The chain couples TRBV25-1 to TRBJ2-1; D uncertain. The CDR3 spans 13 residues. Germline CDR1 is MGHDK and CDR2 is SYGVNS. Trimming left V 0 bases short and J 5 bases short, with 5 bases between. Full variable domain (rest looked up from reference TRBV25-1 and TRBJ2-1): EADIYQTPRYLVIGTGKKITLECSQTMGHDKMYWYQQDPGMELHLIHYSYGVNSTEKGDLSSESTVSRIRTEHFPLTLESARPSHTSQYLCASSEYLNNEQFFGPGTRLTVL.

The V call is TRBV27, the J call TRBJ2-5; tentatively, D is TRBD1 (5 bases). Germline loops: CDR1 MNHEY, CDR2 SMNVEV (reference sequence). The CDR3 totals 11 residues. Trimming cost V 10 bases and J 9 bases, with 15 bases left between them. CDR3 in DNA: TGTGCCATCAGGGTCGGGTTGGCCCAGTACTTC. It encodes CAIRVGLAQYF.